This T cell receptor (beta chain) is drawn from a study of cytomegalovirus exposure and HLA in healthy donors. Study-wide points: The number of N-insertions in an Asian-associated ancestry cluster was reportedly below the roughly 670-donor mean in a later analysis. In a later analysis, TCR beta V- and J-gene trimming showed a link to a missense DCLRE1C variant.

The primer mix had 60 Vbeta and 13 Jbeta primers. Produced via immunoSEQ multiplex PCR; TCRdb's table is partial and in-frame only. The repertoire holds tens of thousands of clones, with about three fifths as singletons. As regards this clone: Its target is not known.

The source material was PBMCs. The TCR sequence derives from a man aged 50 to 59 in good health and CMV-seropositive.

The chain's CDR3 is CSVEEYGSEQYF. CDR3 DNA sequence: TGCAGCGTTGAAGAATACGGGTCCGAGCAGTACTTC. The chain is built from TRBV29-1 and TRBJ2-7, with D unresolved. The CDR3 totals 12 residues. The ends were cut back, 0 bases at V and 6 bases at J, with 9 bases in the middle. CDR1 and CDR2 (germline): SQVTM, ANQGSEA.